The rows below give T cell receptor beta chains drawn from one sample of a study of cytomegalovirus exposure and HLA in healthy donors. TCRdb keeps only in-frame clones here, not all; method: immunoSEQ multiplex PCR. The sample has more than 200,000 clones; about 75% are singletons. Sequenced input: PBMCs. All receptors come from a man younger than 35 in good health and CMV-seronegative. Each CDR3 is given with its conserved first and last residue. The D gene is left open where the match is weak. Rows may omit the clone size; those that give it use once, few, many or a size class.

j_call	d_call	clone_size	v_call	cdr3_nt	cdr3_aa
TRBJ1-2	.	.	TRBV6-5	TGTGCCAGCAGCCTATTGGGGGCCGTTAACTATGGCTACACCTTC	CASSLLGAVNYGYTF
TRBJ2-7	TRBD2	.	TRBV10-2	TGCGCCAGCAGTGAGGCGGGGGGCTCCTACGAGCAGTACTTC	CASSEAGGSYEQYF
TRBJ1-1	TRBD1	.	TRBV5-5	TGTGCCAGCAGCTTGATACGGACAGGAATGACTTTCTTT	CASSLIRTGMTFF
TRBJ1-5	.	.	TRBV15	TGTGCCACCAGAGACGAGGGATTTAGCAATCAGCCCCAGCATTTT	CATRDEGFSNQPQHF
TRBJ2-3	.	.	TRBV9	TGTGCCAGCAGCGTACAGGGGAGCACAGATACGCAGTATTTT	CASSVQGSTDTQYF
TRBJ2-3	TRBD1	once	TRBV5-5	TGTGCCAGCAGCGCGACCCACCGGGACAGGGTGCGCACAGATACGCAGTATTTT	CASSATHRDRVRTDTQYF
TRBJ2-5	TRBD2	once	TRBV7-7	TGTGCTAGCGGGGGCTTCCGTATCAAGGAGACCCAGTACTTC	CASGGFRIKETQYF
TRBJ2-1	TRBD2	.	TRBV13	TGTGCCAGCAGCTTGGGCGGGAGGGGGCGCGGTGAGCAGTTCTTC	CASSLGGRGRGEQFF
TRBJ2-7	.	.	TRBV6-6	TGTGCCAGCAGTTACGGGCAGGGCTCCTACGAGCAGTACTTC	CASSYGQGSYEQYF
TRBJ1-6	.	.	TRBV5-4	TGTGCCAGCAGCTTGGGGGGGGTGAGGGGTGGTTCACCCCTCCACTTT	CASSLGGVRGGSPLHF
TRBJ2-1	TRBD2	.	TRBV7-3	TGTGCCAGCAGCTCGGGGGGGCACAATGAGCAGTTCTTC	CASSSGGHNEQFF
TRBJ2-1	TRBD2	.	TRBV7-8	TGTGCCAGCAGCTTAGGACTAGCGGGGGGGTACAATGAGCAGTTCTTC	CASSLGLAGGYNEQFF
TRBJ1-1	.	once	TRBV11-2	TGTGCCAGCAGCCCAATCGGGGGGAGCCAGAACACTGAAGCTTTCTTT	CASSPIGGSQNTEAFF
TRBJ1-5	.	many	TRBV2	TGTGCCAGCAGTTTGGGGCCAAGGGAACAGCCCCAGCATTTT	CASSLGPREQPQHF
TRBJ2-5	TRBD1	once	TRBV19	TGTGCCAGTAGTCCGATGACAGGGGGAGAGACCCAGTACTTC	CASSPMTGGETQYF
TRBJ1-1	.	.	TRBV2	TGTGCCAGTAGCCGAGACGGGATGAACACTGAAGCTTTCTTT	CASSRDGMNTEAFF
TRBJ2-3	TRBD2	.	TRBV9	TGTGCCAGCAGTACTCAACCAGTGGGGACTAGCGGTACAGATACGCAGTATTTT	CASSTQPVGTSGTDTQYF
TRBJ2-7	.	.	TRBV7-2	TGTGCCAGCAGCGGCGGGACAGTAATTTCCCGCTACGAGCAGTACTTC	CASSGGTVISRYEQYF
TRBJ1-2	.	.	TRBV2	TGTGCCAGCAGTGAGAGTGCCATCTATGGCTACACCTTC	CASSESAIYGYTF
TRBJ2-3	TRBD1	.	TRBV11-2	TGTGCCAGCAGCTCGCGGCGAGGGGGCGGATTCACAGATACGCAGTATTTT	CASSSRRGGGFTDTQYF
TRBJ1-1	.	.	TRBV19	TGTGCCAGTAGTATAGTGGTATTTGGGGCCGGGAACACTGAAGCTTTCTTT	CASSIVVFGAGNTEAFF
TRBJ1-4	.	.	TRBV6-5	TGTGCCAGCAGTAAACGAGGTCCTAATGAAAAACTGTTTTTT	CASSKRGPNEKLFF
TRBJ2-3	TRBD2	.	TRBV9	TGTGCCAGCAGCCCCCTGACTAGCGGGACCACAGATACGCAGTATTTT	CASSPLTSGTTDTQYF
TRBJ2-3	TRBD2	few	TRBV11-3	TGTGCCAGCAGCGATGAGTGGCTAGCGGGGGGGCCGGGCACAGATACGCAGTATTTT	CASSDEWLAGGPGTDTQYF
TRBJ2-7	TRBD2	.	TRBV28	TGTGCCAGCAGCCCCGGGACTAGCATTACCTACGAGCAGTACTTC	CASSPGTSITYEQYF
TRBJ1-5	.	.	TRBV5-1	TGCGCCAGCAGCCGCACAGGGAGTCAGCCCCAGCATTTT	CASSRTGSQPQHF
TRBJ1-1	.	.	TRBV19	TGTGCCAGTAGTACCTCTTTTGACCGGGTGAGGGCTGAAGCTTTCTTT	CASSTSFDRVRAEAFF
TRBJ2-7	.	once	TRBV30	TGTGCCTGGACCCTTGCGGACAAAGCCTACGAGCAGTACTTC	CAWTLADKAYEQYF
TRBJ2-7	.	.	TRBV29-1	TGCAGCGTTAGAGGGGGGGAGATCTACGAGCAGTACTTC	CSVRGGEIYEQYF
TRBJ1-1	.	.	TRBV5-1	TGCGCCAGCAGATCTTACAGGGAAGTCGCTGAAGCTTTCTTT	CASRSYREVAEAFF
TRBJ1-5	.	.	TRBV7-6	TGTGCCAGCAGCTTGGGCCCTAGCAATCAGCCCCAGCATTTT	CASSLGPSNQPQHF
TRBJ1-5	.	.	TRBV6-1	TGTGCCAGCAGTGAAGTAAGGCAACAGAAGAGCAATCAGCCCCAGCATTTT	CASSEVRQQKSNQPQHF
TRBJ2-7	.	.	TRBV6-6	TGTGCCAGCAGTTACTCGGAAAGGGGCTCCTACGAGCAGTACTTC	CASSYSERGSYEQYF
TRBJ2-4	TRBD2	.	TRBV6-4	TGTGCCAGCAGTGATACTGTCGGGGGAGGGCCAAACATTCAGTACTTC	CASSDTVGGGPNIQYF
TRBJ2-3	TRBD2	once	TRBV7-3	TGTGCCAGCAGCGGCACTAGCGGGGGGGCCCCAGATACGCAGTATTTT	CASSGTSGGAPDTQYF
TRBJ2-2	TRBD1	.	TRBV29-1	TGCAGCGTTGAAAGGGGCAGGGGGCGGACCGGGGAGCTGTTTTTT	CSVERGRGRTGELFF
TRBJ1-5	TRBD1	.	TRBV30	TGTGCCTGGAACACCGGGACAGGGGATCAGCCCCAGCATTTT	CAWNTGTGDQPQHF
TRBJ2-2	TRBD2	few	TRBV5-8	TGTGCCAGCAGCTTCGTGACTAGCGGCTACACCGGGGAGCTGTTTTTT	CASSFVTSGYTGELFF
TRBJ1-2	TRBD1	.	TRBV7-9	TGTGCCAGCAGTTCAGGGGGCTGGGGCTACACCTTC	CASSSGGWGYTF
TRBJ1-2	.	.	TRBV11-2	TGTGCCAGCAGCTTAGGTAGCGGTATCTATGGCTACACCTTC	CASSLGSGIYGYTF
TRBJ1-2	.	few	TRBV30	TGTGCCTGGAGTGTACACGGGGGGACATATGGCTACACCTTC	CAWSVHGGTYGYTF
TRBJ1-5	.	.	TRBV7-2	TGTGCCAGCAGCCAGTGGGAGGAGGGCGGTCAGCCCCAGCATTTT	CASSQWEEGGQPQHF
TRBJ2-5	.	.	TRBV2	TGTGCCAGCAGACTAGCACAAGAGACCCAGTACTTC	CASRLAQETQYF
TRBJ1-2	.	.	TRBV7-9	TGTGCCAGCAGTGTAGCCATGTTGGACTATGGCTACACCTTC	CASSVAMLDYGYTF
TRBJ1-6	TRBD1	once	TRBV19	TGTGCCAGTAGTATTAGTGTTGGGCGGGGACAGATTTCACCCCTCCACTTT	CASSISVGRGQISPLHF
TRBJ2-3	TRBD1	.	TRBV7-2	TGTGCCAGCAGCTTCCGGGACAGGGTATATGATACGCAGTATTTT	CASSFRDRVYDTQYF
TRBJ1-5	.	.	TRBV7-2	TGTGCCAGCACCATTTTGAATCAGCCCCAGCATTTT	CASTILNQPQHF